Below are 28 T cell receptor beta chains sequenced from a single sample in a study of CD8+ T cells in alopecia areata. RNA was isolated and reverse transcribed to cDNA, the sequencing template. Generated by immunoSEQ multiplex PCR, the TCRdb table keeps only in-frame clones and is missing some. The sample lists some 14,000 clones, 50% to 60% occurring once. The study team obtained lesional scalp punch biopsies and peripheral blood from alopecia areata patients. Sequencing used skin, obtained at week 0. The origin of the receptors is a human donor with alopecia areata.

V is TRBV27 and J is TRBJ2-6; D gene ambiguous. Germline CDR1 and CDR2: MNHEY and SMNVEV (reference sequence). This CDR3 is 15 amino acids long. V lost 7 bases, J lost 3 bases, and 13 bases lay in between. This CDR3 reads CASTPHSYGANVLTF. The CDR3 DNA reads TGTGCCAGCACCCCACACTCCTATGGGGCCAACGTCCTGACTTTC.

The genes are TRBV7-9 and TRBJ1-5; 9 bases line up with TRBD1. CDR1 and CDR2 from the germline V gene are SEHNR and FQNEAQ (reference sequence). V lost 4 bases, J lost 3 bases, and 13 bases stayed unmatched. The CDR3 covers 18 residues. Here the CDR3 DNA reads TGTGCCAGCAGCTACGCGCGGGAACAGGGGGCGAACAATCAGCCCCAGCATTTT. Amino acid sequence: CASSYAREQGANNQPQHF.

The rearrangement uses TRBV6-6 and TRBJ1-3; D not resolved. This CDR3 is 12 amino acids long. Trimming took off 7 bases at V and 3 bases at J, with 7 bases between the two ends. Per germline, CDR1 MNHNY and CDR2 SVGAGI (reference sequence). The CDR3, as DNA: TGTGCCAGCACCCGAAGTGGAAACACCATATATTTT. It yields the protein CASTRSGNTIYF.

The chain uses TRBV6-1 and TRBJ2-5, with D maybe TRBD2 (6 bases). Trimming shortened V by 6 bases and J by 4 bases, and 12 bases separated the two germline ends. CDR1 is MNHNS, CDR2 SASEGT, per germline. The CDR3 runs 13 residues. CDR3 bases: TGTGCCAGCAGGGAGGGCTCTCCAGAGACCCAGTACTTC. It codes for CASREGSPETQYF.

The V call is TRBV27, the J call TRBJ2-3; TRBD1 agrees at 10 bases. Germline CDR1 and CDR2: MNHEY and SMNVEV (reference sequence). This CDR3 has 16 amino acids. V was clipped by 7 bases and J by 4 bases; unmatched bases: 11. DNA for the CDR3: TGTGCCAGCACCCGGGGACAGGGGAAAGGACCAGATACGCAGTATTTT. Amino acid sequence: CASTRGQGKGPDTQYF.

In its sample, this clone was seen once. This chain uses TRBV9 with TRBJ2-2; 7 nucleotides line up with TRBD2. V shed 3 bases, J shed 5 bases, and the junction held 10 bases outside the gene matches. Germline CDR1 is SGDLS and CDR2 is YYNGEE. The CDR3 spans 16 residues. CDR3 loop: CASSGISLGGTGELFF. CDR3 sequence (DNA): TGTGCCAGCAGCGGGATTTCCCTGGGGGGGACCGGGGAGCTGTTTTTT.

By share of the sample, this clone is medium-sized. The chain uses TRBV27 and TRBJ2-4; perhaps TRBD1 as D (6 bases). The V and J ends lost 8 bases and 0 bases respectively, with 14 bases between them. Germline loops: CDR1 MNHEY, CDR2 SMNVEV (reference sequence). CDR3 length equals 15 residues. The CDR3 sequence: CASPKDRLAKNIQYF. For the CDR3, the DNA is TGTGCCAGCCCTAAGGACAGACTAGCCAAAAACATTCAGTACTTC.

A few counts support this clone. This chain connects TRBV30 to TRBJ2-1; TRBD2 is a possible D gene (5 bases). Germline CDR1 reads GTSNPN; CDR2 reads SVGIG (reference sequence). Between the trimmed V and J ends, which lost 0 bases and 10 bases, there was a span of 10 bases. The CDR3 runs to 12 residues. CDR3 in amino acids: CAWSVRGYEQFF. CDR3 sequence (DNA): TGTGCCTGGAGTGTTAGAGGGTACGAGCAGTTCTTC.

The chain has TRBV25-1 and TRBJ2-7, with D perhaps matching TRBD1 (6 bases). This CDR3 is 17 amino acids long. V lost 1 base and J lost 5, with 21 bases in between. The germline V gene encodes CDR1 MGHDK and CDR2 SYGVNS. The chain's CDR3 is CASSEFGVGGKYDEQYF. CDR3 nucleotide sequence: TGTGCCAGCAGTGAATTTGGTGTAGGGGGAAAGTATGACGAGCAGTACTTC.

The chain recombines TRBV6-5 with TRBJ1-4; TRBD1 might be the D (6 bases). Trimming left V 0 bases short and J 8 bases short, with 16 bases between. This CDR3 region has 16 residues. Germline assignment: CDR1 MNHEY and CDR2 SVGAGI. DNA for the CDR3: TGTGCCAGCAGTTACTCAAGGGGGAGCTTGAGAGAAAAACTGTTTTTT. Its protein product is CASSYSRGSLREKLFF.

The rearrangement links TRBV15 to TRBJ1-6, with no clear D. Per the germline V gene, CDR1 is LNHNV and CDR2 is YYDKDF (reference sequence). CDR3 length: 16 residues. V was shortened by 0 bases and J by 0 bases, with 6 bases between the two germline ends. The CDR3 DNA follows: TGTGCCACCAGCAGAGATAAGAACTCCTATAATTCACCCCTCCACTTT. Encoded protein: CATSRDKNSYNSPLHF.

This clone was picked up one time. This sequence joins TRBV28 and TRBJ1-2, with 8 positions matching TRBD1. Losses at the gene ends were 7 bases for V and 7 bases for J; bases not matched to a gene: 11. Germline assignment: CDR1 MDHEN and CDR2 SYDVKM. The CDR3 contains 14 residues. CDR3 in DNA: TGTGCCAGCACCCTGGACAGGGTGGTAGTTGGCTACACCTTC. It specifies CASTLDRVVVGYTF.

In its sample, this clone was seen a few times. The V and J genes are TRBV5-4 and TRBJ2-7, with 7 nucleotides matching TRBD1. The length of the CDR3 is 14 residues. J was trimmed by 3 bases and V by 2 bases; bases with no gene match: 5. Germline assignment: CDR1 SGHNT and CDR2 YYREEE (reference sequence). CDR3 nucleotide sequence: TGTGCCAGCAGCTTCGACAGGGTAGGCTACGAGCAGTACTTC. Encoded protein: CASSFDRVGYEQYF.

This clone was counted between two and nine times. This chain links TRBV18 with TRBJ1-4; D unclear. Trimming left V 2 bases short and J 6 bases short, with 13 bases between. The CDR3 loop spans 15 amino acids. Germline-derived CDR1 and CDR2 are KGHSH and LQKENI. CDR3 amino acids: CASSPSGILHEKLFF. The CDR3, as DNA: TGTGCCAGCTCACCATCGGGAATCCTCCATGAAAAACTGTTTTTT.

In regard to this clone: At one boundary the junction diverges from the germline segment, which might be a read error. The genes are TRBV7-7 and TRBJ2-5; TRBD2 is a possible D gene (5 bases). CDR1 is SSHAT and CDR2 is FNYEAQ in the germline V gene (reference sequence). The CDR3 length is 16 residues. CDR3 loop: CASSLEELGFGGTQYF. CDR3 bases: TGTGCTAGCAGCTTAGAGGAGCTAGGGTTTGGAGGGACCCAGTACTTC.

The V gene is TRBV6-5, the J gene TRBJ2-7, with 7 nucleotides matching TRBD1. The CDR3 consists of 14 residues. V gave up 5 bases and J gave up 7 bases; unmatched junction bases: 11. Germline V gives CDR1 MNHEY, CDR2 SVGAGI. The CDR3 nucleotides read TGTGCCAGCAGTACCGACAGGGTTACATGGGAGCAGTACTTC. Translation gives CASSTDRVTWEQYF.

The chain links TRBV2 to TRBJ1-2; D is possibly TRBD1 (5 bases). The CDR3 length is 13 residues. Between the trimmed V and J ends, which lost 6 bases and 7 bases, there was a span of 15 bases. The germline V gene encodes CDR1 SNHLY and CDR2 FYNNEI. The CDR3 coding sequence is TGTGCCAGCAGCCCCCAGGGCCTGGGTGGCTACACCTTC. Translated: CASSPQGLGGYTF.

The V and J genes are TRBV4-3 and TRBJ1-1; D ambiguous. Germline V gene lookup returns CDR1 LGHNA and CDR2 YSLEER. The CDR3 is 14 residues long. V was trimmed by 0 bases and J by 3 bases, leaving 8 bases between them. In DNA form, the CDR3 reads TGCGCCAGCAGCCAAGACCCCCGGGACACTGAAGCTTTCTTT. Its translation: CASSQDPRDTEAFF.

The V call is TRBV2, the J call TRBJ2-1; 10 nucleotides agree with TRBD2. This CDR3 is built from 15 residues. The V gene end was trimmed by 8 bases and the J gene end by 7 bases; junction bases not matched to a gene: 11. Germline CDR1 and CDR2: SNHLY and FYNNEI. In DNA, the CDR3 is TGTGCCAGCGAGAAAAGCGGGGGGGCCATTAATGAGCAGTTCTTC. This encodes CASEKSGGAINEQFF.

A few counts support this clone. This chain links TRBV5-4 with TRBJ1-2; D is uncertain. The V end was cut by 0 bases, the J end by 5 bases, with 5 bases between. Germline V gives CDR1 SGHNT, CDR2 YYREEE (reference sequence). The CDR3 is 12 amino acids. CDR3 nucleotides: TGTGCCAGCAGCTTGGGCGGTTATGGCTACACCTTC. Translation: CASSLGGYGYTF.

This clone showed up just a few times. The chain uses TRBV28 and TRBJ1-6; D is possibly TRBD1 (5 bases). This CDR3 has 16 residues. CDR1 and CDR2 from the germline V gene are MDHEN and SYDVKM. Trimming stripped 6 bases from V and 6 bases from J, with 18 bases between. The CDR3 DNA reads TGTGCCAGCAGCCTGGGGTCAGGGAGCGGTAATTCACCCCTCCACTTT. It translates to CASSLGSGSGNSPLHF.

The chain couples TRBV4-1 to TRBJ2-3; D perhaps matches TRBD1 (6 bases). V was clipped by 2 bases and J by 2 bases, with 23 bases between them. The germline CDR1 and CDR2 sequences are MGHRA and YSYEKL. The CDR3 consists of 19 residues. The CDR3 DNA reads as TGCGCCAGCAGCCAAATCCCCGGCGGAAGAGGGGGAAACACAGATACGCAGTATTTT. Residues: CASSQIPGGRGGNTDTQYF.

This clone has more than one count but fewer than ten. The chain joins TRBV6-6 to TRBJ1-6, with D tentatively TRBD1 (5 bases). CDR3 length: 15 residues. CDR1 and CDR2 (germline): MNHNY, SVGAGI (reference sequence). Trimming shortened V by 5 bases and J by 8 bases, and 16 bases separated the two germline ends. The CDR3 sequence: CASSARQGTDSPLHF. Here the CDR3 DNA reads TGTGCCAGCAGTGCCCGCCAGGGCACCGATTCACCCCTCCACTTT.

V usage is TRBV28 and J usage is TRBJ1-4, with D unclear. Germline assignment: CDR1 MDHEN and CDR2 SYDVKM. The V and J ends lost 2 bases and 8 bases respectively, with 9 bases between them. The CDR3 extends over 13 amino acids. The DNA for the CDR3 is TGTGCCAGCAGTTTAAGGCAAAGCGAAAAACTGTTTTTT. It translates to CASSLRQSEKLFF. Using reference TRBV28 and TRBJ1-4 for the parts outside the CDR3, the full variable domain is DVKVTQSSRYLVKRTGEKVFLECVQDMDHENMFWYRQDPGLGLRLIYFSYDVKMKEKGDIPEGYSVSREKKERFSLILESASTNQTSMYLCASSLRQSEKLFFGSGTQLSVL.

This clone ranks as medium-sized (0.01 to 0.1%). The chain employs TRBV28 and TRBJ1-5; 9 positions agree with TRBD1. V was pared by 3 bases and J by 7 bases, with 10 bases of the junction left unmatched. Looked up from germline, CDR1 is MDHEN and CDR2 is SYDVKM. This CDR3 has 16 residues. CDR3 amino acids: CASSFGDLTGGQPQHF. The CDR3 DNA reads as TGTGCCAGCAGTTTTGGGGATTTGACAGGGGGACAGCCCCAGCATTTT.

The J gene is TRBJ1-2, the V gene TRBV5-4, with 9 positions matching TRBD1. Germline-derived CDR1 and CDR2 are SGHNT and YYREEE (reference sequence). CDR3 length equals 14 residues. V lost 1 base and J lost 6; bases outside the gene matches: 4. CDR3 loop: CASSLWTGVDGYTF. CDR3 nucleotides: TGTGCCAGCAGCTTGTGGACAGGGGTTGATGGCTACACCTTC. Full variable domain (outside the CDR3, taken from reference TRBV5-4 and TRBJ1-2): ETGVTQSPTHLIKTRGQQVTLRCSSQSGHNTVSWYQQALGQGPQFIFQYYREEENGRGNFPPRFSGLQFPNYSSELNVNALELDDSALYLCASSLWTGVDGYTFGSGTRLTVV.

This clone was counted only a few times. The genes are TRBV29-1 and TRBJ1-1; 10 bases agree with TRBD1. Germline V CDR1 and CDR2: SQVTM, ANQGSEA. The length of the CDR3 is 14 residues. V gave up 6 bases and J gave up 3 bases; unmatched junction bases: 7. The CDR3 DNA is TGCAGCGTAGGGGACAGGGGCGAGTACACTGAAGCTTTCTTT. Protein product: CSVGDRGEYTEAFF.

The chain recombines TRBV4-1 with TRBJ2-5, with D possibly matching TRBD1 (6 bases). The CDR3 consists of 16 residues. Germline assignment: CDR1 MGHRA and CDR2 YSYEKL. V lost 1 base, J lost 5 bases, and 17 bases lay in between. The CDR3 loop reads CASSQGGQGFVETQYF. CDR3 nucleotides: TGCGCCAGCAGCCAAGGGGGGCAGGGCTTTGTGGAGACCCAGTACTTC.